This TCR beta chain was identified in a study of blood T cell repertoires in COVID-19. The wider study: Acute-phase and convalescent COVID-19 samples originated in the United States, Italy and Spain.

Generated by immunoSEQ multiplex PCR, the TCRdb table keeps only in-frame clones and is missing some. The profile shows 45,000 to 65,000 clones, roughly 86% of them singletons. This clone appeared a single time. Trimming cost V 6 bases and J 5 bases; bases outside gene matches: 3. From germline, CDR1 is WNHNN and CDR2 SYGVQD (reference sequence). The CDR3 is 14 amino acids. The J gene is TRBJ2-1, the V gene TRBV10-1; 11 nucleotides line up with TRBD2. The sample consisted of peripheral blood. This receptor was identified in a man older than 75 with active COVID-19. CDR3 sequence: CASSRSGRDNEQFF. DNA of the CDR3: TGCGCCAGCAGCCGTAGCGGGAGGGACAATGAGCAGTTCTTC.